These 13 T cell receptor beta chains originate from one sample sequenced in a study of T-cell reconstitution after alpha-beta-depleted transplantation in children. Researchers prepared the TCRbeta library using unique molecular identifiers, the study reports. TCRdb used MiXCR to reprocess the PCR reads, holding one entry per CDR3 protein. The sample shows around 480,000 distinct CDR3 sequences, 32% of them seen only once. The sequenced sample was PBMCs from the stem cell graft donor, obtained from the stem cell graft. These receptor sequences come from a human donor who donated a stem cell graft to a child with aplastic anemia.

This clonotype was observed a handful of times. This chain links TRBV6-5 with TRBJ1-4; 7 nucleotides align to TRBD1. CDR1 and CDR2 (germline): MNHEY, SVGAGI. Germline trimming cut 2 bases from V and 0 bases from J; bases unmatched to any gene: 6. The length of the CDR3 is 17 residues. CDR3 region: CASSYLDRDPTNEKLFF. The CDR3 DNA reads TGTGCCAGCAGTTACCTAGACAGGGATCCAACTAATGAAAAACTGTTTTTT.

This clonotype was seen a handful of times. The V gene is TRBV3-1, the J gene TRBJ1-1; possible D gene TRBD1, 5 bases. Germline loops: CDR1 LGHDT, CDR2 YNNKEL (reference sequence). The CDR3 spans 14 residues. V was trimmed by 3 bases and J by 6 bases, leaving 14 bases between them. The CDR3 sequence: CASSQPTGNSEAFF. CDR3 DNA sequence: TGTGCCAGCAGCCAGCCCACAGGAAATTCTGAAGCTTTCTTT.

This rearrangement joins TRBV4-3 to TRBJ2-5; D perhaps matches TRBD1 (6 bases). CDR1 LGHNA and CDR2 YSLEER come from the germline V gene. CDR3 length: 15 amino acids. Deletions cut 0 bases from V and 4 bases from J, with 12 bases between. CDR3 nucleotide sequence: TGCGCCAGCAGCCAAGAGGGACATTATGGAGAGACCCAGTACTTC. Translation gives CASSQEGHYGETQYF.

V and J are TRBV20-1 and TRBJ1-2; the match to TRBD1 covers 8 bases. Germline V gene sequence: CDR1 DFQATT, CDR2 SNEGSKA (reference sequence). This CDR3 is built from 15 residues. Unmatched junction bases numbered 3, after V lost 0 bases and J lost 0 bases. This CDR3 reads CSAREQGVSNYGYTF. For the CDR3, the DNA is TGCAGTGCTAGAGAACAGGGGGTATCTAACTATGGCTACACCTTC.

The chain combines TRBV5-4 with TRBJ2-5; possible D gene TRBD2, 6 bases. The CDR3 runs to 15 residues. Trimming removed 0 bases from V and 1 base from J, with 10 bases in between. Per germline, CDR1 SGHNT and CDR2 YYREEE (reference sequence). CDR3 sequence reads: CASSLASAPQETQYF. In DNA form, the CDR3 reads TGTGCCAGCAGCTTGGCTAGCGCCCCCCAAGAGACCCAGTACTTC.

The chain uses TRBV5-1 and TRBJ1-1; possibly TRBD1 for D (5 bases). Germline lookup yields CDR1 SGHRS and CDR2 YFSETQ. This CDR3 spans 14 amino acids. Trimming took off 7 bases at V and 0 bases at J, with 13 bases between the two ends. The CDR3 loop reads CASLLPGMNTEAFF. The CDR3 DNA reads TGCGCCAGCTTGCTGCCAGGGATGAACACTGAAGCTTTCTTT.

A few counts support this clonotype. The rearrangement uses TRBV7-9 and TRBJ2-1; tentative D call: TRBD1 (6 bases). This CDR3 region has 16 residues. The germline V and J ends were trimmed by 1 base and 9 bases, with 19 bases remaining between them. Germline V gene lookup returns CDR1 SEHNR and CDR2 FQNEAQ (reference sequence). The CDR3: CASSLGGSGAVSEQFF. Written as DNA, the CDR3 is TGTGCCAGCAGCTTAGGAGGGTCAGGGGCGGTCAGTGAGCAGTTCTTC.

This clonotype was observed a handful of times. The V call is TRBV6-1, the J call TRBJ2-2, with TRBD1 identical over 8 bases. Per the germline V gene, CDR1 is MNHNS and CDR2 is SASEGT. With 8 bases clipped from V and 4 bases from J, the junction kept 6 bases outside the gene matches. The CDR3 is made up of 14 amino acids. In DNA form, the CDR3 reads TGTGCCAGCGCGGGGCAGGGGGCCACCGGGGAGCTGTTTTTT. Its protein is CASAGQGATGELFF.

This clonotype was observed a few times. The chain recombines TRBV7-2 with TRBJ2-5, with 8 bases matching TRBD1. V trimming: 1 base; J trimming: 5 bases; junction bases outside the gene matches: 0. The length of the CDR3 is 13 residues. Germline V gene sequence: CDR1 SGHTA, CDR2 FQGNSA. The CDR3: CASSLGDRETQYF. The CDR3 nucleotides are TGTGCCAGCAGCTTAGGGGACAGGGAGACCCAGTACTTC.

In its sample, this clonotype was seen a few times. This sequence joins TRBV7-2 and TRBJ1-5; 8 nucleotides line up with TRBD1. With V trimmed by 4 bases and J by 9 bases, 8 bases remained unmatched. CDR1 and CDR2 (germline): SGHTA, FQGNSA. The CDR3 is 14 residues long. CDR3 residues: CASSSGQGKGPQHF. The DNA for the CDR3 is TGTGCCAGCAGCTCCGGACAGGGAAAGGGGCCCCAGCATTTT.

V and J are TRBV20-1 and TRBJ1-5, with D possibly TRBD1 on 6 matching bases. Trimming took 0 bases from V and 3 from J, leaving 12 bases between them. This CDR3 is 15 amino acids long. Germline CDR1 and CDR2: DFQATT and SNEGSKA (reference sequence). The chain's CDR3 is CSARDFRTANQPQHF. The CDR3 region has the DNA TGCAGTGCTAGAGATTTCAGGACAGCCAATCAGCCCCAGCATTTT.

This clonotype was counted a few times. The chain links TRBV7-9 to TRBJ1-5; 7 bases fit TRBD1. The CDR3 has 14 residues. J lost 3 bases, V lost 4 bases, and 3 bases had no gene match. The germline CDR1 and CDR2 sequences are SEHNR and FQNEAQ (reference sequence). This chain's CDR3 is CASSSGTDNQPQHF. In DNA, the CDR3 is TGTGCCAGCAGCTCAGGGACAGACAATCAGCCCCAGCATTTT.

The chain has TRBV20-1 and TRBJ2-3; 9 positions match TRBD2. Trimming took 0 bases from V and 6 from J; bases not matched to a gene: 13. The CDR3 is made up of 17 amino acids. Germline CDR1 is DFQATT and CDR2 is SNEGSKA (reference sequence). The CDR3 bases are TGCAGTGCTAGAGAAGTTAGCGGGGGCCCGAGGTGGGATACGCAGTATTTT. Its translation is CSAREVSGGPRWDTQYF.